Listed below are T cell receptor beta chains from one sample, sequenced in a study of blood T cell repertoires in COVID-19. Clones were read by immunoSEQ multiplex PCR, and TCRdb kept only the in-frame ones, dropping some. The sample consists of about 200,000 clones, about nine tenths of them appearing once. The sample was PBMCs or T cells enriched from blood (not recorded which). These receptors all stem from a woman in her twenties or thirties who had recovered from COVID-19. Each CDR3 is given with its conserved first and last residue. The order of the fields is D gene, V gene, J gene, clone size, CDR3 protein, CDR3 DNA. The D gene is left open where the match is weak. The size entry is marked missing in some rows and otherwise reads once, few, many or a size class.

TRBD1	TRBV24-1	TRBJ1-2	-	CATSDPRTGDGGYTF	TGTGCCACCAGTGACCCGCGGACAGGGGATGGTGGCTACACCTTC
-	TRBV5-1	TRBJ1-5	-	CASSLGGADQPQHF	TGCGCCAGCAGCTTAGGGGGGGCGGATCAGCCCCAGCATTTT
-	TRBV6-2/TRBV6-3	TRBJ2-1	-	CASSYSWAYNEQFF	TGTGCCAGCAGTTACTCTTGGGCGTACAATGAGCAGTTCTTC
TRBD1	TRBV3-1/TRBV3-2	TRBJ1-6	once	CASSQPLTGLDSPLHF	TGTGCCAGCAGCCAGCCCCTGACAGGGTTGGATTCACCCCTCCACTTT
-	TRBV11-2	TRBJ1-6	-	CASSFRTGGNSPLHF	TGTGCCAGCAGCTTCCGGACGGGGGGTAATTCACCCCTCCACTTT
TRBD2	TRBV5-5	TRBJ2-7	-	CASSTGLAGDYEQYF	TGTGCCAGCAGCACGGGACTAGCGGGTGACTACGAGCAGTACTTC
-	TRBV30	TRBJ1-1	-	CAWRPGVNTEAFF	TGTGCCTGGAGGCCTGGAGTGAACACTGAAGCTTTCTTT
-	TRBV27	TRBJ1-5	-	CASRATDYSNQPQHF	TGTGCCAGCAGAGCGACAGATTATAGCAATCAGCCCCAGCATTTT
TRBD2	TRBV30	TRBJ2-1	-	CAWSGRTSHNEQFF	TGTGCCTGGAGTGGGAGGACTAGCCACAATGAGCAGTTCTTC
-	TRBV9	TRBJ2-1	once	CASSLNNEQFF	TGTGCCAGCAGCCTAAACAATGAGCAGTTCTTC
-	TRBV11-3	TRBJ2-7	-	CASSLAGSYEQYF	TGTGCCAGCAGCTTAGCGGGGAGCTACGAGCAGTACTTC
TRBD1	TRBV9	TRBJ1-5	-	CASSLGTGGNQPQHF	TGTGCCAGCAGCTTAGGAACAGGGGGCAATCAGCCCCAGCATTTT
-	TRBV5-1	TRBJ2-1	-	CASSPDWNAYNEQFF	TGCGCCAGCAGCCCGGACTGGAACGCCTACAATGAGCAGTTCTTC
TRBD1	TRBV7-2	TRBJ1-4	-	CASSLGDRVTNEKLFF	TGTGCCAGCAGCTTAGGGGACAGGGTCACTAATGAAAAACTGTTTTTT
TRBD2	TRBV7-2	TRBJ2-1	once	CASSLERRPSGKYNEQFF	TGTGCCAGCAGCTTAGAAAGGCGGCCTAGCGGGAAATACAATGAGCAGTTCTTC
TRBD1	TRBV18	TRBJ1-2	-	CASSDTDRGRGGYTF	TGTGCCAGCTCGGACACGGACAGGGGGCGGGGTGGCTACACCTTC
TRBD1	TRBV29-1	TRBJ1-2	-	CSVRQGLGYTF	TGCAGCGTTAGACAGGGTTTAGGCTACACCTTC
TRBD2	TRBV10-3	TRBJ2-7	-	CAIRSPGGLDEQYF	TGTGCCATCAGGAGCCCGGGAGGGTTGGATGAGCAGTACTTC
-	TRBV19	TRBJ1-1	-	CASSTQGSLNTEAFF	TGTGCCAGTAGTACTCAGGGGAGTTTGAACACTGAAGCTTTCTTT
-	TRBV6-4	TRBJ2-3	few	CASSEGTSTDTQYF	TGTGCCAGCAGTGAAGGGACTAGCACAGATACGCAGTATTTT
-	TRBV12-3/TRBV12-4	TRBJ1-2	-	CASTSSRVGGYTF	TGTGCCAGCACCTCGTCCAGGGTTGGTGGCTACACCTTC
TRBD1	TRBV19	TRBJ2-4	-	CASSRDRENIQYF	TGTGCCAGTAGCAGGGACAGGGAGAACATTCAGTACTTC
TRBD1	TRBV25-1	TRBJ1-4	-	CASSLGGGEKLFF	TGTGCCAGCAGTTTAGGGGGCGGTGAAAAACTGTTTTTT
-	TRBV24-1	TRBJ2-1	-	CATSDQNVNEQFF	TGTGCCACCAGTGATCAAAATGTCAATGAGCAGTTCTTC
TRBD1	TRBV6-5	TRBJ1-2	-	CASSYSVTGGPGYTF	TGTGCCAGCAGTTACTCCGTGACAGGGGGCCCTGGCTACACCTTC
-	TRBV21-1	TRBJ1-1	-	CASSPPPGAFF	TGTGCCAGCAGCCCCCCCCCGGGAGCTTTCTTT
-	TRBV14	TRBJ2-3	-	CASSQDWGVTSTDTQYF	TGTGCCAGCAGCCAAGATTGGGGGGTTACTAGCACAGATACGCAGTATTTT
TRBD1	TRBV25-1	TRBJ1-1	-	CASSGQGAKKAFF	TGTGCCAGCAGTGGACAGGGGGCAAAAAAAGCTTTCTTT
TRBD1	TRBV18	TRBJ1-3	-	CASSPRDRKTSGNTIYF	TGTGCCAGCTCACCACGGGACAGAAAAACCTCTGGAAACACCATATATTTT
TRBD2	TRBV15	TRBJ2-1	-	CATSRGLAGGGYNEQFF	TGTGCCACCAGCAGAGGATTAGCGGGAGGTGGATACAATGAGCAGTTCTTC
-	TRBV19	TRBJ1-5	-	CASRYESNQPQHF	TGTGCCAGTAGGTACGAGAGCAATCAGCCCCAGCATTTT
-	TRBV19	TRBJ1-5	few	CASSIIIGQGSNQPQHF	TGTGCCAGTAGTATAATAATTGGTCAGGGTAGCAATCAGCCCCAGCATTTT
TRBD2	TRBV6-2/TRBV6-3	TRBJ2-2	few	CASSLSGGALTGELFF	TGTGCCAGCAGTCTTAGCGGGGGGGCCCTCACCGGGGAGCTGTTTTTT
TRBD2	TRBV12-5	TRBJ2-1	-	CASGLSGRPYNEQFF	TGTGCTAGTGGTTTGTCCGGGAGGCCTTACAATGAGCAGTTCTTC
-	TRBV9	TRBJ2-7	once	CASSVEGTSFEQYF	TGTGCCAGCAGCGTAGAGGGTACTAGCTTCGAGCAGTACTTC
TRBD2	TRBV7-9	TRBJ2-5	few	CASSSNTGLVLGTQYF	TGTGCCAGCAGCTCTAACACGGGACTAGTTTTAGGGACCCAGTACTTC
-	TRBV19	TRBJ1-3	-	CASSIRAGNSGNTIYF	TGTGCCAGTAGTATTCGCGCCGGTAACTCTGGAAACACCATATATTTT
-	TRBV25-1	TRBJ1-2	once	CASSGNNYGYTF	TGTGCCAGCAGCGGGAATAACTATGGCTACACCTTC
-	TRBV7-6	TRBJ1-4	-	CASSFGTTNEKLFF	TGTGCCAGCAGCTTTGGCACAACTAATGAAAAACTGTTTTTT
-	TRBV30	TRBJ1-6	-	CAWSVAGGGSPLHF	TGTGCCTGGAGTGTAGCGGGTGGGGGTTCACCCCTCCACTTT
-	TRBV30	TRBJ1-4	-	CAWSAGVLGEKLFF	TGTGCCTGGAGTGCCGGGGTCCTCGGGGAAAAACTGTTTTTT
-	TRBV7-3	TRBJ1-1	-	CASSPGGGGTEAFF	TGTGCCAGCAGCCCGGGAGGAGGGGGAACTGAAGCTTTCTTT
-	TRBV27	TRBJ2-3	-	CASTKEGVTDTQYF	TGTGCCAGCACTAAAGAGGGGGTCACAGATACGCAGTATTTT
-	TRBV19	TRBJ1-1	-	CASSSGRPNTEAFF	TGTGCCAGTAGTAGTGGGAGGCCGAACACTGAAGCTTTCTTT
TRBD1	TRBV15	TRBJ2-3	-	CATAGTDRGITDTQYF	TGTGCCACCGCCGGGACGGACAGGGGGATCACAGATACGCAGTATTTT
-	TRBV30	TRBJ2-5	-	CAWTQNRGETQYF	TGTGCCTGGACGCAGAATCGAGGGGAGACCCAGTACTTC
TRBD2	TRBV3-1/TRBV3-2	TRBJ2-1	-	CASSPSGGYNEQFF	TGTGCCAGCAGCCCTAGCGGGGGCTACAATGAGCAGTTCTTC
TRBD1	TRBV9	TRBJ2-5	-	CASSVEQGAYETQYF	TGTGCCAGCAGCGTAGAGCAGGGGGCATACGAGACCCAGTACTTC
-	TRBV6-5	TRBJ1-5	-	CASSSRGGYSNQPQHF	TGTGCCAGCAGTTCCCGCGGAGGGTATAGCAATCAGCCCCAGCATTTT
-	TRBV6-1	TRBJ1-5	-	CASSGLGLLGNQPQHF	TGTGCCAGCAGTGGCCTGGGGCTGCTGGGCAATCAGCCCCAGCATTTT
-	TRBV19	TRBJ2-3	-	CASSLGAASTDTQYF	TGTGCCAGTAGTCTGGGGGCTGCTAGCACAGATACGCAGTATTTT
TRBD1	TRBV7-9	TRBJ1-1	-	CASSQPGQGNTEAFF	TGTGCCAGCAGCCAGCCGGGACAGGGGAACACTGAAGCTTTCTTT
TRBD1	TRBV2	TRBJ2-7	-	CASTGTGVSYEQYF	TGTGCCAGCACCGGGACAGGGGTATCCTACGAGCAGTACTTC
TRBD2	TRBV15	TRBJ2-1	-	CATSRRGQTGHSGGYNEQFF	TGTGCCACCAGCAGGAGGGGTCAGACAGGCCATAGCGGGGGGTACAATGAGCAGTTCTTC